This TCR beta chain originates from a study of T cells in Graves' hyperthyroidism and ophthalmopathy. Regions amplified from RNA transcripts were the TCR beta CDR3 regions. HTBI primers were used for first-round RT-PCR of the TCR CDR3. TCRdb re-analysed the multiplex PCR reads in MiXCR, keeping a single row per CDR3 protein. The data show 400,000 to 500,000 distinct CDR3 sequences, over 13% seen once. The CDR3 has 12 residues. Germline loops: CDR1 MDHEN, CDR2 SYDVKM. Between the trimmed V and J ends, which lost 5 bases and 8 bases, there was a span of 12 bases. This clonotype was detected ten times or more. The definition of stable Graves' hyperthyroidism was no ophthalmopathy progression within 18 months.

The genes are TRBV28 and TRBJ1-2; D is unclear. The source of this sequence is a woman between 18 and 30 years old with Graves' hyperthyroidism. The material sequenced was blood. The CDR3 here is CASSPLTGGYTF. In DNA, the CDR3 is TGTGCCAGCAGTCCCCTTACGGGAGGCTACACCTTC.